This T cell receptor beta chain is from a study of Ad26.COV2.S vaccination and SARS-CoV-2 variants. The treatment is: 15 to 20 received Ad26.COV2.S at low or high dose, single or two shots; 5 received placebo; per-sample allocation not given. Material that was analyzed had been drawn on day 63 after the first vaccine or placebo injection. Study conclusions and caveats: Breadth of non-spike TCRs did not differ between vaccinees and placebo recipients. Total T cell responses, in the TCR breadth and depth analyses, may have been underestimated.

This CDR3 is built from 15 residues. The germline V gene encodes CDR1 SEHNR and CDR2 FQNEAQ (reference sequence). V shed 4 bases, J shed 4 bases, and the junction held 6 bases outside the gene matches. Repertoires were generated with immunoSEQ multiplex PCR, while TCRdb's copy carries only in-frame clones and drops some. The table shows roughly 410,000 clones, with 83% occurring only once. As regards this clone: Its specificity is unknown.

This receptor was identified in a person between 18 and 65 years old who received the Ad26.COV2.S COVID-19 vaccine or a placebo. The genes are TRBV7-9 and TRBJ2-2; 7 bases match TRBD2. The starting material was peripheral blood, obtained in a trial of Ad26.COV2.S vaccine versus placebo. In DNA form, the CDR3 reads TGTGCCAGCAGCTCTACTAGCGTTGGCACCGGGGAGCTGTTTTTT. Protein product: CASSSTSVGTGELFF.